Presented here are 23 T cell receptor beta chains from one specimen sequenced in a study of blood T cells in healthy people across ages. With a J-beta primer mix and a sample-barcoded 5' primer, a second PCR ran about 6 to 11 cycles. Via MiXCR, TCRdb re-called the 5' RACE reads, giving one row per CDR3 protein. The sample includes 850,000 or so distinct CDR3 sequences, more than 25% of them seen just once. Sequencing was carried out using blood. The receptors were gathered from a woman of 80 years or more in good health.

In its sample, this clonotype was seen a few times. This chain connects TRBV6-5 to TRBJ1-4; D is unresolved. In germline, CDR1 is MNHEY, CDR2 SVGAGI. V was cut by 6 bases and J by 5 bases, with 16 bases left in between. This CDR3 has 15 residues. The CDR3 nucleotides read TGTGCCAGCAGCTTTGGACGGGGTAGGAATGAAAAACTGTTTTTT. It encodes CASSFGRGRNEKLFF.

The gene calls are TRBV27 and TRBJ2-3; 10 nucleotides line up with TRBD2. From germline, CDR1 is MNHEY and CDR2 SMNVEV (reference sequence). J gave up 0 bases and V 6 bases, and 9 bases lay outside the gene matches. CDR3 length equals 17 residues. The chain's CDR3 is CASSSGLAASSTDTQYF. The DNA for the CDR3 is TGTGCCAGCAGCTCCGGACTAGCGGCTTCGAGCACAGATACGCAGTATTTT.

About this clonotype: This may be a read error: a much more frequent sequence differs by one nucleotide. Lacking the conserved final phenylalanine or tryptophan, this CDR3 likely reflects a read error. J is TRBJ2-3 and V is TRBV6-6, with 7 bases lining up with TRBD2. The V and J ends lost 6 bases and 8 bases, in that order; junction bases with no gene match: 8. The CDR3 is made up of 13 amino acids. Germline lookup yields CDR1 MNHNY and CDR2 SVGAGI (reference sequence). In nucleotides, the CDR3 is TGTGCCAGCAGCGGGGGGATTGCTGTTACGCAGTATTTA. Its translation is CASSGGIAVTQYL.

This clonotype has at least ten counts. The chain has TRBV7-2 and TRBJ1-6, with TRBD1 identical over 7 bases. The CDR3 is 14 residues long. CDR1 and CDR2 (germline): SGHTA, FQGNSA. Trimming at V came to 6 bases and at J to 6 bases, leaving 5 bases not matched to a gene. CDR3 protein: CASRLTGFNSPLHF. In DNA form, the CDR3 reads TGTGCCAGCAGATTGACAGGGTTTAATTCACCCCTCCACTTT.

This clonotype appeared a few times. V gene TRBV10-3 combines with J gene TRBJ1-2; TRBD1 matches 8 bases. The junction had 3 bases not matched to a gene; V was cut back by 0 bases and J by 3 bases. The germline gives CDR1 ENHRY, CDR2 SYGVKD. CDR3 length: 15 amino acids. In DNA, the CDR3 is TGTGCCATCAGTGAGTCGAACAGGGGGGACTATGGCTACACCTTC. This encodes CAISESNRGDYGYTF.

The chain couples TRBV7-2 to TRBJ1-1; possible D gene TRBD1, 6 bases. CDR3 size: 14 residues. Germline V gives CDR1 SGHTA, CDR2 FQGNSA. With 5 bases removed from V and 4 bases from J, the gap between germline ends came to 14 bases. The CDR3 sequence: CASSETSDSTEAFF. In nucleotides, the CDR3 is TGTGCCAGCAGCGAGACCTCGGACAGCACTGAAGCTTTCTTT. The full variable domain, its missing parts supplied by reference TRBV7-2 and TRBJ1-1, is GAGVSQSPSNKVTEKGKDVELRCDPISGHTALYWYRQSLGQGLEFLIYFQGNSAPDKSGLPSDRFSAERTGGSVSTLTIQRTQQEDSAVYLCASSETSDSTEAFFGQGTRLTVV.

About this clonotype: A read error may be the cause here, since a much bigger clone is one base away. The chain uses TRBV20-1 and TRBJ2-7, with D tentatively TRBD1 (6 bases). CDR3 length: 14 residues. The germline CDR1 and CDR2 sequences are DFQATT and SNEGSKA (reference sequence). V was pared by 3 bases and J by 7 bases, with 19 bases between. CDR3 loop: CSASMRGSWGEQYF. In DNA, the CDR3 is TGCAGTGCTAGCATGAGGGGGAGTTGGGGTGAGCAGTACTTC.

The sample holds a few counts of this clonotype. This rearrangement joins TRBV18 to TRBJ1-5; no firm D call. Germline V gene lookup returns CDR1 KGHSH and CDR2 LQKENI. Trimming removed 5 bases from V and 2 bases from J, with 19 bases in between. CDR3 size: 17 residues. In DNA form, the CDR3 reads TGTGCCAGCTCAACACAACCGATCAGGTTTGGCAATCAGCCCCAGCATTTT. Translating it yields CASSTQPIRFGNQPQHF.

This clonotype was picked up many times. The chain joins TRBV7-8 to TRBJ2-4, with TRBD1 identical over 9 bases. Trimming removed 5 bases from V and 0 bases from J; junction bases left unmatched: 5. This CDR3 contains 16 residues. The V gene's germline CDR1 is SGHVS and CDR2 FQNEAQ. CDR3 coding DNA: TGTGCCAGCAGCGAGGACAGGGGCGCAGCCAAAAACATTCAGTACTTC. Translating gives CASSEDRGAAKNIQYF.

This clonotype was observed a few times. V and J are TRBV5-1 and TRBJ1-2, with TRBD1 matching over 9 bases. Trimming cost V 2 bases and J 8 bases; bases outside gene matches: 7. Germline CDR1 and CDR2: SGHRS and YFSETQ. The CDR3 covers 14 residues. CDR3 DNA sequence: TGCGCCAGCAGCTTTGGGACAGGGAAAGACGGCTACACCTTC. This gives the protein CASSFGTGKDGYTF.

This chain joins TRBV13 and TRBJ1-1; D unclear. Germline CDR1 PRHDT, CDR2 FYEKMQ (reference sequence). This CDR3 spans 12 amino acids. The ends were cut back, 3 bases at V and 6 bases at J, with 8 bases in the middle. The DNA for the CDR3 is TGTGCCAGCAGCTTTGGGTATGCTGAAGCTTTCTTT. Its translation is CASSFGYAEAFF.

To note about this clonotype: A much larger clone is a single base away; this may be a read error. The conserved closing phenylalanine or tryptophan is absent in this CDR3, likely reflecting a read error. This chain links TRBV4-3 with TRBJ2-6; D may be TRBD1 or TRBD2 (6 bases each). The CDR3 loop spans 18 amino acids. Trimming cost V 2 bases and J 4 bases, with 18 bases left between them. The germline gives CDR1 LGHNA, CDR2 YSLEER. DNA for the CDR3: TGCGCCAGCAGCCAATTTCTGGGGGGCGCAGGAGGGGCCAACGTCCTGACTGTC. Its protein product is CASSQFLGGAGGANVLTV.

This clonotype was counted a few times. This may arise from a read error, as a much more abundant clone is one base away. The chain joins TRBV6-2 or TRBV6-3 to TRBJ2-1; D call uncertain. The closer fit of TRBJ2-7 to the DNA end suggests the J call may be wrong. Germline V gene lookup returns CDR1 MNHEY and CDR2 SVGEGT. The CDR3 has 14 amino acids. DNA for the CDR3: TGTGCCAGCAGTTACGGGCCAAACTACAATGAGCAGTACTTC. The encoded protein is CASSYGPNYNEQYF.

This clonotype has at least ten counts. DNA for the CDR3: TGCGCCAGCACCAACACCCGGACTACAGATACGCAGTATTTT. Its translation: CASTNTRTTDTQYF. The V gene is TRBV10-1, the J gene TRBJ2-3, with D perhaps matching TRBD2 (5 bases). Trimming pared 7 bases from V and 3 bases from J, leaving 14 bases between. There are 14 residues in the CDR3. Germline lookup yields CDR1 WNHNN and CDR2 SYGVQD (reference sequence).

This clonotype was found a few times. This clone may be a read error of a much larger clone one base away. This chain joins TRBV10-3 and TRBJ1-4; 7 nucleotides line up with TRBD1. CDR3 size: 16 residues. Germline V gene lookup returns CDR1 ENHRY and CDR2 SYGVKD. The CDR3 DNA is TGTGCCATCAGATCGGACAGGAGGGGGACTAATGAAAAACGGTTTTTT. Its protein product is CAIRSDRRGTNEKRFF.

This clonotype has a count of ten or more. The chain joins TRBV20-1 to TRBJ2-1; D is possibly TRBD1 (5 bases). The CDR3 sequence is 13 residues long. The V end was cut by 7 bases, the J end by 8 bases, with 18 bases between. In germline, CDR1 is DFQATT, CDR2 SNEGSKA (reference sequence). The CDR3 reads CSETRVDIYEQFF. The CDR3 DNA reads as TGCAGTGAAACCAGGGTGGATATCTATGAGCAGTTCTTC.

This clonotype was counted ten times or more. The rearrangement uses TRBV3-1 and TRBJ2-5, with 13 bases that match TRBD2. The junction had 3 bases not matched to a gene; V was cut back by 2 bases and J by 0 bases. Germline V gene lookup returns CDR1 LGHDT and CDR2 YNNKEL (reference sequence). The CDR3 is made up of 17 amino acids. CDR3 nucleotide sequence: TGTGCCAGCAGCCAACGGGGACTAGCGGGGAACCAAGAGACCCAGTACTTC. Translated, it gives CASSQRGLAGNQETQYF.

This clonotype appeared many times. The chain has TRBV7-2 and TRBJ2-7; D might be TRBD2 (7 bases). Trimming shortened V by 0 bases and J by 3 bases, and 15 bases separated the two germline ends. Germline values: CDR1 SGHTA, CDR2 FQGNSA. The CDR3 length is 16 residues. The CDR3 is CASSLAKSGGLYEQYF. The CDR3 nucleotides read TGTGCCAGCAGCTTAGCGAAGTCGGGGGGCCTCTACGAGCAGTACTTC.

This clonotype was seen a few times. The gene calls are TRBV19 and TRBJ2-3; 7 positions match TRBD1. V lost 10 bases and J lost 1; bases outside the gene matches: 11. Germline V gene data show CDR1 as LNHDA and CDR2 as SQIVND (reference sequence). The CDR3 has 15 residues. The CDR3 sequence is CATTYTGVGTDTQYF. The CDR3 region has the DNA TGTGCCACAACCTACACAGGGGTCGGCACAGATACGCAGTATTTT.

This clonotype came up many times. The V and J genes are TRBV20-1 and TRBJ1-5; D is uncertain. Trimming pared 3 bases from V and 1 base from J, leaving 4 bases between. The CDR3 length is 12 residues. Looked up from germline, CDR1 is DFQATT and CDR2 is SNEGSKA (reference sequence). The CDR3 DNA sequence: TGCAGTGCTAGGGCCAGCAATCAGCCCCAGCATTTT. Translation gives CSARASNQPQHF.

The genes are TRBV10-2 and TRBJ2-3, with TRBD2 matching 7 bases. Germline V CDR1 and CDR2: WSHSY, SAAADI. There are 14 residues in the CDR3. V shed 4 bases and J 2 bases; nucleotides not matched to a gene: 3. The CDR3 here is CASSGLAVTDTQYF. In DNA form, the CDR3 reads TGCGCCAGCAGTGGGCTAGCGGTCACAGATACGCAGTATTTT.

This clonotype appeared a single time. The rearrangement joins TRBV25-1 to TRBJ2-7, with TRBD2 matching over 7 bases. Germline V lookup: CDR1 MGHDK, CDR2 SYGVNS. The CDR3 has 13 residues. The trim removed 7 bases at V and 5 bases at J, leaving 8 bases unmatched. The CDR3 nucleotides read TGTGCCAGCACCTTGGCGAGCGGGGACGAGCAGTACTTC. Translation gives CASTLASGDEQYF.

The sample holds a few counts of this clonotype. The chain combines TRBV2 with TRBJ1-4, with D possibly being TRBD1 (5 bases). The V end lost 7 bases, the J end lost 0 bases, and 18 bases lay between the germline ends. There are 17 residues in the CDR3. Germline loops: CDR1 SNHLY, CDR2 FYNNEI. In nucleotides, the CDR3 is TGTGCCAGCATGTCCATTCAGGGCGCGGCAACTAATGAAAAACTGTTTTTT. It specifies CASMSIQGAATNEKLFF.